The T cell receptor (beta chain) under discussion was sequenced for a study of T cell changes during pregnancy in multiple sclerosis. Libraries were prepared by immunoSEQ multiplex PCR; TCRdb keeps only in-frame clonotypes and omits some of them. The table lists some 40,000 clones, about 94% of them singletons. The germline V gene has CDR1 SGHTA and CDR2 FQGNSA. The CDR3 consists of 14 residues. V lost 1 base to trimming and J lost 4 bases; unmatched junction nucleotides: 3. Specimen: CD4+ T cells from peripheral blood mononuclear cells, collected in the second trimester of pregnancy. The rearrangement uses TRBV7-2 and TRBJ1-2; 7 bases are a match to TRBD1. This clonotype originated in a female donor with multiple sclerosis, enrolled in a pregnancy study. The CDR3 spells CASSLEGTVYGYTF. The DNA of the CDR3 is TGTGCCAGCAGCTTAGAAGGGACAGTCTATGGCTACACCTTC.